These T cell receptor beta chains were read from a single sample in a study of T cell responses to AZD1222 COVID-19 vaccine. Clones were sequenced by immunoSEQ multiplex PCR, and TCRdb holds only the in-frame ones, with some missing. The table records about 89,000 clones, around nine tenths of them present only once. The sample was peripheral blood, taken on day 0 of MenACWY control vaccination. The receptors originated from an adult in good health. Both conserved end residues are part of each CDR3. The D gene is left open where the match is weak. Size values are once, few and many counts, or a class for expanded clones, and some rows have none.

j_call	clone_size	v_call	d_call	cdr3_length	cdr3_nt	cdr3_aa
TRBJ2-2	NA	TRBV13	NA	15	TGTGCCAGCAGCTTAGTGCAGTCGAACACCGGGGAGCTGTTTTTT	CASSLVQSNTGELFF
TRBJ2-5	once	TRBV27	TRBD2	16	TGTGCCAGCAGTCCCCTAGCGGGGGGGCCGCTTGAGACCCAGTACTTC	CASSPLAGGPLETQYF
TRBJ2-3	NA	TRBV7-2	TRBD2	14	TGTGCCAGCAATTTGGGGAGGGCGGGAGATACGCAGTATTTT	CASNLGRAGDTQYF
TRBJ2-1	NA	TRBV10-3	TRBD1	15	TGTGCCATCAGTGAGCAACCGGGACAGAACAATGAGCAGTTCTTC	CAISEQPGQNNEQFF
TRBJ2-7	NA	TRBV6-4	TRBD1	13	TGTGCCAGCAGTGAGGGGACAGGGTTCGAGCAGTACTTC	CASSEGTGFEQYF
TRBJ2-4	NA	TRBV19	NA	16	TGTGCCAGTAGTACCCTTGTCGGGGCGGCAGGAAACATTCAGTACTTC	CASSTLVGAAGNIQYF
TRBJ1-6	NA	TRBV7-9	TRBD1	18	TGTGCCAGCAGCTTAGTCCAGGGGGCGAGCTCCTATAATTCACCCCTCCACTTT	CASSLVQGASSYNSPLHF
TRBJ1-1	NA	TRBV19	NA	13	TGTGCCAGTAGTGTATGGGGTACTACTGAAGCTTTCTTT	CASSVWGTTEAFF
TRBJ1-5	NA	TRBV6-5	NA	15	TGTGCCAGCAGTTACCAGGACCGAAACAATCAGCCCCAGCATTTT	CASSYQDRNNQPQHF
TRBJ2-1	NA	TRBV28	NA	13	TGTGCCAGCAGTTTGGGCCCATTCGATGAGCAGTTCTTC	CASSLGPFDEQFF
TRBJ2-2	once	TRBV7-6	NA	15	TGTGCCAGCAGCTCATCCGGGACTTGGGGCGGGGAGCTGTTTTTT	CASSSSGTWGGELFF
TRBJ2-7	NA	TRBV28	TRBD2	15	TGTGCCAGCAGTATAGGACTAGCGGGTAAGGGCGAGCAGTACTTC	CASSIGLAGKGEQYF
TRBJ2-5	NA	TRBV5-5	NA	14	TGTGCCAGCAGCAGGATGGGGGGATTAGAGACCCAGTACTTC	CASSRMGGLETQYF
TRBJ2-2	NA	TRBV19	NA	16	TGTGCCAGTAGTGCGCGCGGGACACTCCTAACCGGGGAGCTGTTTTTT	CASSARGTLLTGELFF
TRBJ2-1	NA	TRBV28	NA	15	TGTGCCAGCAGTTTAATGGGGGCCCCTACCAATGAGCAGTTCTTC	CASSLMGAPTNEQFF
TRBJ1-1	NA	TRBV29-1	NA	11	TGCAGCGTTTTATCGAACACTGAAGCTTTCTTT	CSVLSNTEAFF
TRBJ1-6	NA	TRBV28	TRBD1	16	TGTGCCAGCAGTGCACCGGGACAGGGGACTAATTCACCCCTCCACTTT	CASSAPGQGTNSPLHF
TRBJ1-1	NA	TRBV28	NA	14	TGTGCCAGCAGTTTATGGGGGCGGAACACTGAAGCTTTCTTT	CASSLWGRNTEAFF
TRBJ1-2	NA	TRBV2	TRBD1	15	TGTGCCAGCAGTGAAGTGGGGCAGGGGGACTATGGCTACACCTTC	CASSEVGQGDYGYTF
TRBJ2-7	NA	TRBV29-1	TRBD1	13	TGCAGCGTCCTACAGGGGCCGTCCTACGAGCAGTACTTC	CSVLQGPSYEQYF
TRBJ1-3	NA	TRBV11-2	NA	14	TGTGCCAGCAGCTTAGGTAGTATCGGAAACACCATATATTTT	CASSLGSIGNTIYF
TRBJ2-1	NA	TRBV10-3	TRBD1	19	TGTGCCATCAGTGAGTCCCTGGGACAGGGAGGTTGGGCCTACAATGAGCAGTTCTTC	CAISESLGQGGWAYNEQFF
TRBJ1-2	NA	TRBV15	NA	13	TGTGCCACCAGCAGAGACACAGATTATGGCTACACCTTC	CATSRDTDYGYTF
TRBJ1-6	NA	TRBV10-2	NA	14	TGCGCCAGCAGTACCGGGGTGACGGATTCACCCCTCCACTTT	CASSTGVTDSPLHF
TRBJ2-7	NA	TRBV6-5	TRBD2	13	TGTGCCAGCAGGAGTGGGGGGGACTACGAGCAGTACTTC	CASRSGGDYEQYF
TRBJ2-7	NA	TRBV28	TRBD2	14	TGTGCCAGCAGGGCCGGACTAGCGGGGATTTCGAAGTACTTC	CASRAGLAGISKYF
TRBJ2-2	few	TRBV28	NA	15	TGTGCCAGCAGTTCAGTTACGCGGGACACCGGGGAGCTGTTTTTT	CASSSVTRDTGELFF
TRBJ1-1	NA	TRBV28	NA	13	TGTGCCAGCAGTTTAGGGGTCCCCTTTGAAGCTTTCTTT	CASSLGVPFEAFF
TRBJ1-5	NA	TRBV7-2	TRBD1	16	TGTGCCAGCAGCTTGCGTCCGGGACAGGGGAATCAGCCCCAGCATTTT	CASSLRPGQGNQPQHF
TRBJ1-5	NA	TRBV19	NA	15	TGTGCCAGTAGGACTACAGGTGGGTTCGGCCAGCCCCAGCATTTT	CASRTTGGFGQPQHF
TRBJ2-2	NA	TRBV7-6	NA	16	TGTGCCAGCAGCTTAGTTGGCACGGCGAACACCGGGGAGCTGTTTTTT	CASSLVGTANTGELFF
TRBJ2-7	NA	TRBV5-1	TRBD1	18	TGCGCCAGCAGCTCTCACTCTGGGACAGCAGATTCCTCCTACGAGCAGTACTTC	CASSSHSGTADSSYEQYF
TRBJ1-6	NA	TRBV10-3	NA	13	TGTGCCATCAGTGACAGGTCCAGTTCACCCCTCCACTTT	CAISDRSSSPLHF
TRBJ2-5	NA	TRBV18	NA	13	TGTGCCAGCTCACCGAGACAGCAAGAGACCCAGTACTTC	CASSPRQQETQYF
TRBJ2-5	NA	TRBV28	TRBD1	15	TGTGCCAGCAGTTCCCCCGGGACAGGGAAAGAGACCCAGTACTTC	CASSSPGTGKETQYF
TRBJ1-3	NA	TRBV11-2	NA	18	TGTGCCAGCAGCTTAGCCCCAGGACACCCGAACTCTGGAAACACCATATATTTT	CASSLAPGHPNSGNTIYF
TRBJ2-3	NA	TRBV9	TRBD2	16	TGTGCCAGCAGCGTAACCGGGACTAGCGACACAGATACGCAGTATTTT	CASSVTGTSDTDTQYF
TRBJ2-5	NA	TRBV28	NA	15	TGTGCCAGCAGTCCACAACAAGGGGGTGGAGAGACCCAGTACTTC	CASSPQQGGGETQYF
TRBJ1-1	NA	TRBV5-1	NA	16	TGCGCCAGCAGCTCAACCTGGGGCGGTGGGGACACTGAAGCTTTCTTT	CASSSTWGGGDTEAFF
TRBJ2-5	NA	TRBV7-9	TRBD1	13	TGTGCCAGCAGCTTGACAGGGTTGGAGACCCAGTACTTC	CASSLTGLETQYF
TRBJ1-4	NA	TRBV4-1	NA	15	TGCGCCAGCAGCCAAGAAGGGGACGAAGCGGAAAAACTGTTTTTT	CASSQEGDEAEKLFF
TRBJ2-3	once	TRBV11-2	NA	14	TGTGCCAGCAGCTTAGTGCTAAGCACAGATACGCAGTATTTT	CASSLVLSTDTQYF
TRBJ2-7	once	TRBV10-2	TRBD2	14	TGCGCCAGCAGGCAAGCGGGGAACTCCTACGAGCAGTACTTC	CASRQAGNSYEQYF
TRBJ2-7	NA	TRBV3-1/TRBV3-2	NA	13	TGTGCCAGCAGCCAAAGCTTAACCTACGAGCAGTACTTC	CASSQSLTYEQYF
TRBJ1-1	NA	TRBV24-1	NA	13	TGTGCCACCAGTGATACCCCCTTCGGCGGAGCTTTCTTT	CATSDTPFGGAFF
TRBJ1-2	NA	TRBV5-8	TRBD1	15	TGTGCCAGCAGCTTTCGCGGCGGACAGGGACATGGCTACACCTTC	CASSFRGGQGHGYTF
TRBJ1-2	NA	TRBV5-6	NA	14	TGTGCCAGCAGCTTATCAGATTCTATATATGGCTACACCTTC	CASSLSDSIYGYTF
TRBJ1-2	NA	TRBV28	TRBD1	14	TGTGCCAGCAGTTTATGGGGACAGATCTATGGCTACACCTTC	CASSLWGQIYGYTF
TRBJ2-3	once	TRBV12-3/TRBV12-4	NA	12	TGTGCCAGCGGGTCCCATTCAGATACGCAGTATTTT	CASGSHSDTQYF
TRBJ2-2	NA	TRBV24-1	NA	15	TGTGCCACCAGTGCAACGACAGGGAACACCGGGGAGCTGTTTTTT	CATSATTGNTGELFF
TRBJ2-7	NA	TRBV5-1	NA	14	TGCGCCAGCAGCTTGGGAACAGGTAACTACGAGCAGTACTTC	CASSLGTGNYEQYF
TRBJ2-1	NA	TRBV18	TRBD2	15	TGTGCCAGCTCACCAAGAGGGAGGGTCGACAATGAGCAGTTCTTC	CASSPRGRVDNEQFF
TRBJ1-2	NA	TRBV5-1	TRBD1	14	TGCGCCAGCAGCCCCCGGACAGGGGGCGATGGCTACACCTTC	CASSPRTGGDGYTF